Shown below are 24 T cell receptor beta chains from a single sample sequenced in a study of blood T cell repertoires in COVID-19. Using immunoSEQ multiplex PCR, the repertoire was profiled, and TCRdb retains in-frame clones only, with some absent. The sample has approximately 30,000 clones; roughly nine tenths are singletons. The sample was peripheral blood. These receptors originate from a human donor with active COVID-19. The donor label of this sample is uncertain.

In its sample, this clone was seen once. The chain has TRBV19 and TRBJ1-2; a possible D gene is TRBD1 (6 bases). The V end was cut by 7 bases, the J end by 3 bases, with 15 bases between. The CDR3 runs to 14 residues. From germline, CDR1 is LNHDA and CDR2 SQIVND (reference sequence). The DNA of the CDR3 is TGTGCCAGTAACTTCGGACAGCACCACTATGGCTACACCTTC. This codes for CASNFGQHHYGYTF.

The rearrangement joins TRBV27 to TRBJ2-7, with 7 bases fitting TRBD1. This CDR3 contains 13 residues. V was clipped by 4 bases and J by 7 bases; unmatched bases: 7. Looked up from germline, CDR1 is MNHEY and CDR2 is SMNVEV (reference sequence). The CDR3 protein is CASSSGTAVEQYF. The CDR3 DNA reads TGTGCCAGCAGTTCAGGGACAGCAGTTGAGCAGTACTTC.

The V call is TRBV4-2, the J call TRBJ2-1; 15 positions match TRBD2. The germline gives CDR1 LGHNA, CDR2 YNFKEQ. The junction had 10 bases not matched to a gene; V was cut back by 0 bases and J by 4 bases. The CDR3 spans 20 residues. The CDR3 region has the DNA TGTGCCAGCAGCCAAGACCCTGGGACTAGCGGGGGGTCGCGGTACAATGAGCAGTTCTTC. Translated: CASSQDPGTSGGSRYNEQFF.

The CDR3 loop reads CASSQETGWYEQFF. CDR3 nucleotide sequence: TGCGCCAGCAGCCAAGAGACCGGGTGGTATGAGCAGTTCTTC. This chain joins TRBV4-1 and TRBJ2-1; D not certain. This CDR3 comprises 14 residues. Per germline, CDR1 MGHRA and CDR2 YSYEKL. V shed 0 bases and J shed 8 bases, with 11 bases lying between them.

The CDR3: CASSQEGSGRSSYEQYF. CDR3 bases: TGTGCCAGCAGCCAAGAGGGGAGCGGGAGGAGCTCCTACGAGCAGTACTTC. The genes are TRBV4-2 and TRBJ2-7; 9 bases fit TRBD2. With 0 bases clipped from V and 0 bases from J, the junction kept 6 bases outside the gene matches. This CDR3 region has 17 residues. From germline, CDR1 is LGHNA and CDR2 YNFKEQ.

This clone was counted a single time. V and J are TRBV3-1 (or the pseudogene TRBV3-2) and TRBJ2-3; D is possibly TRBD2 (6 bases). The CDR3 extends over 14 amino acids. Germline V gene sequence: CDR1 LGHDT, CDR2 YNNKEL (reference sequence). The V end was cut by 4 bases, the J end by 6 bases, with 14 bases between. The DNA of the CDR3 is TGTGCCAGCAGCCTTTGGGACTCCAACGATACGCAGTATTTT. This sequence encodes CASSLWDSNDTQYF.

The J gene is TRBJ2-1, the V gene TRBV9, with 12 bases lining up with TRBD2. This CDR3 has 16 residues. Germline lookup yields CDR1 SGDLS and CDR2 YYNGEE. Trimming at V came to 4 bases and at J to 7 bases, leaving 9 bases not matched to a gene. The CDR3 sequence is CASSPLTSGRRNEQFF. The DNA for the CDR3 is TGTGCCAGCAGCCCACTGACTAGCGGGAGACGGAATGAGCAGTTCTTC.

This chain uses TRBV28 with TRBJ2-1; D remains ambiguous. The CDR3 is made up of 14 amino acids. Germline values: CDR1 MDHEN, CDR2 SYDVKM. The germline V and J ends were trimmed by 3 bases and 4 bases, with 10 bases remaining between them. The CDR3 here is CASSFASKYNEQFF. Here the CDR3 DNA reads TGTGCCAGCAGTTTTGCGTCGAAATACAATGAGCAGTTCTTC.

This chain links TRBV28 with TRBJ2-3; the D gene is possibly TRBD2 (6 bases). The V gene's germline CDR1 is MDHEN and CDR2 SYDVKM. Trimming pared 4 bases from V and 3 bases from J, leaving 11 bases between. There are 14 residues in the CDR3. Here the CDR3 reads CASSSLAETDTQYF. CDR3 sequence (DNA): TGTGCCAGCAGTTCCTTAGCGGAAACAGATACGCAGTATTTT.

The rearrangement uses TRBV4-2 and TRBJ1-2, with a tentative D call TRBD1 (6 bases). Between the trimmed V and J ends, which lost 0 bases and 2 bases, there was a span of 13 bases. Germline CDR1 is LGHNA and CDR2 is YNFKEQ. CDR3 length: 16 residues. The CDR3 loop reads CASSQDPAQGNYGYTF. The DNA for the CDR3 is TGTGCCAGCAGCCAAGATCCGGCGCAGGGGAACTATGGCTACACCTTC.

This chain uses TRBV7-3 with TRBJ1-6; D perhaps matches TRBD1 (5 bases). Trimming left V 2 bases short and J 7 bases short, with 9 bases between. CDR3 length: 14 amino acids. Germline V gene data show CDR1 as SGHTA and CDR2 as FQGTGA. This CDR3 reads CASSLQGENSPLHF. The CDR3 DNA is TGTGCCAGCAGCTTACAGGGTGAGAATTCACCCCTCCACTTT.

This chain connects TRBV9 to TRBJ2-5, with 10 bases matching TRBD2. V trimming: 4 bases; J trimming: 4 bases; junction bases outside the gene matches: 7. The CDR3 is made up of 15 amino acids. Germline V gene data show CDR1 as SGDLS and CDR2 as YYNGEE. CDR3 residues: CASSLGASGRETQYF. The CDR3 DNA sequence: TGTGCCAGCAGCTTAGGGGCTAGCGGGAGAGAGACCCAGTACTTC.

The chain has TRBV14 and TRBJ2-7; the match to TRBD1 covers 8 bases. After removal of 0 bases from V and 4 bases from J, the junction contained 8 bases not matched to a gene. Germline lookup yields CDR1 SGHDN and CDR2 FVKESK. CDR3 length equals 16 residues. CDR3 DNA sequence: TGTGCCAGCAGCCAAGAGGGCAGGGGGCCTCCTTACGAGCAGTACTTC. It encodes CASSQEGRGPPYEQYF.

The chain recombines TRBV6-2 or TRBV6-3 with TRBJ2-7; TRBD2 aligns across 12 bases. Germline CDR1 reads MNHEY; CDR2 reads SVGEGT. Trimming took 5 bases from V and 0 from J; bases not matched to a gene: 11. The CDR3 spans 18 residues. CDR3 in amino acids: CASSLSRLAGARSYEQYF. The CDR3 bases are TGTGCCAGCAGTCTCTCTCGACTAGCGGGGGCTCGCTCCTACGAGCAGTACTTC.

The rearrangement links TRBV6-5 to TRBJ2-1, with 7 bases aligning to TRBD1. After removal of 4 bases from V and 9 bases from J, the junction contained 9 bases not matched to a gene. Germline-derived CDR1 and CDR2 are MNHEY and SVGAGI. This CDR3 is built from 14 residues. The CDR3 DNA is TGTGCCAGCAGTTTAACCCTGACAGGGACTGAGCAGTTCTTC. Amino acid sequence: CASSLTLTGTEQFF.

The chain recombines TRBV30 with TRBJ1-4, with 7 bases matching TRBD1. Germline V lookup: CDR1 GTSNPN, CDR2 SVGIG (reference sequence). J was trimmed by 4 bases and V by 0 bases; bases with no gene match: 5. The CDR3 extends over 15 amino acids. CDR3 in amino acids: CAWSVQGGFNEKLFF. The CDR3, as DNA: TGTGCCTGGAGTGTACAAGGGGGCTTTAATGAAAAACTGTTTTTT.

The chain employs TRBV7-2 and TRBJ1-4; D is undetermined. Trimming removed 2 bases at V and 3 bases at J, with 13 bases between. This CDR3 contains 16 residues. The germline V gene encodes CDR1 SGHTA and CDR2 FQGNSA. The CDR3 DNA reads TGTGCCAGCAGCTTATCTTCGAGGGCCTCTAATGAAAAACTGTTTTTT. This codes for CASSLSSRASNEKLFF.

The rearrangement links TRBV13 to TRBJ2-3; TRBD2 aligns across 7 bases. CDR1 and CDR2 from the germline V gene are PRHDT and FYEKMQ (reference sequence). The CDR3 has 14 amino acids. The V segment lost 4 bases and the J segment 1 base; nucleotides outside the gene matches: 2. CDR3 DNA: TGTGCCAGCAGCTCGGGACTACGCACAGATACGCAGTATTTT. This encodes CASSSGLRTDTQYF.

The CDR3 DNA is TGTGCCAGCAGTCTGACAGGGGTGGGCCAAGAGACCCAGTACTTC. Encoded protein: CASSLTGVGQETQYF. V gene TRBV6-2 or TRBV6-3 combines with J gene TRBJ2-5; 8 nucleotides align to TRBD1. Germline assignment: CDR1 MNHEY and CDR2 SVGEGT. The CDR3 contains 15 residues. After removal of 5 bases from V and 1 base from J, the junction contained 6 bases not matched to a gene.

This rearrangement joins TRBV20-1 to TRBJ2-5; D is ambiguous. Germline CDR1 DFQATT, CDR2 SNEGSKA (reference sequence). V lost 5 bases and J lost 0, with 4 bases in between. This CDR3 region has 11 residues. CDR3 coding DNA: TGCAGTGCTGCTAACCAAGAGACCCAGTACTTC. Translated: CSAANQETQYF.

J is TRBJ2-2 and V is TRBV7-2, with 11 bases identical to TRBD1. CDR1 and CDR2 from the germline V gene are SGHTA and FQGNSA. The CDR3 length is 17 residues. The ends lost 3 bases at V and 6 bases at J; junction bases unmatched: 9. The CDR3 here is CASSFTGGQGVSGELFF. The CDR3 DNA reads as TGTGCCAGCAGCTTTACCGGGGGACAGGGGGTTTCCGGGGAGCTGTTTTTT.

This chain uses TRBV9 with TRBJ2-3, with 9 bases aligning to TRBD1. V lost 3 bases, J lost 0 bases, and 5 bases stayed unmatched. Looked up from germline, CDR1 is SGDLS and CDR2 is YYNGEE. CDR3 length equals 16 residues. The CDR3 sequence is CASSGQGGFSTDTQYF. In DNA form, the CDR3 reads TGTGCCAGCAGCGGACAGGGGGGGTTTAGCACAGATACGCAGTATTTT.

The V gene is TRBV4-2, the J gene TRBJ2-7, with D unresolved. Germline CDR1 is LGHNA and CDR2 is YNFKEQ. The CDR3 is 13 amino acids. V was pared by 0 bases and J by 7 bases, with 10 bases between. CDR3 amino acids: CASSQDRQREQYF. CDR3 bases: TGTGCCAGCAGCCAAGATAGACAAAGGGAGCAGTACTTC.

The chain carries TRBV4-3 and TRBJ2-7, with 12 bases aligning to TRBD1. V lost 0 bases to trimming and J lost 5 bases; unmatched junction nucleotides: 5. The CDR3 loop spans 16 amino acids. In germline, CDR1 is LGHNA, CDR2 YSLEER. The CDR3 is CASSQDSGTGGDEQYF. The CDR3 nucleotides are TGCGCCAGCAGCCAAGATTCCGGGACAGGGGGCGACGAGCAGTACTTC.